The 18 T cell receptor beta chains reported below all come from one sample, sequenced in a study of early T cells in non-severe SARS-CoV-2 infection (dated by TCRdb to the early 2020s). The library relied on 5' RACE. TCRdb names NextSeq 500 as the instrument used. TCRdb handled the public reads itself, with Q25 trimming in fastp and clone calling in MiXCR, and kept productive beta chains. All rows with the same CDR3 protein become a single entry with the most common DNA and genes. A total of around 59,000 distinct CDR3 sequences appear in this sample, approximately 9% of them only once. Clones ranked in the top ten supply approximately 16% of the sample. Sequenced: whole blood. The receptors were gathered from an adult who was a healthcare worker with PCR-confirmed SARS-CoV-2 infection or an uninfected control (not recorded which).

This clonotype occurred many times. This chain connects TRBV29-1 to TRBJ2-1; TRBD2 matches 9 bases. After removal of 5 bases from V and 6 bases from J, the junction contained 5 bases not matched to a gene. This CDR3 has 13 residues. Germline V gene lookup returns CDR1 SQVTM and CDR2 ANQGSEA. The DNA for the CDR3 is TGCAGCGTTCACCCGGGACTAGCCAATGAGCAGTTCTTC. This translates into CSVHPGLANEQFF.

This clonotype was observed a handful of times. This sequence joins TRBV6-2 or TRBV6-3 and TRBJ2-3, with D perhaps given as TRBD1 or TRBD2 (5 bases each). The germline CDR1 and CDR2 sequences are MNHEY and SVGEGT. The V end lost 5 bases, the J end lost 6 bases, and 24 bases lay between the germline ends. The CDR3 has 17 amino acids. The DNA for the CDR3 is TGTGCCAGCAGTACCGGGACGGCGAGGCTAGCAGGCGATACGCAGTATTTT. Protein: CASSTGTARLAGDTQYF.

This clonotype was seen ten or more times. This chain uses TRBV7-2 with TRBJ2-1; D unclear. This CDR3 has 11 residues. The V end was cut by 3 bases, the J end by 8 bases, with 5 bases between. Germline CDR1 reads SGHTA; CDR2 reads FQGNSA. This CDR3 reads CASSFRDEQFF. The CDR3 region has the DNA TGTGCCAGCAGCTTTCGGGATGAGCAGTTCTTC. Based on the CDR3 plus reference TRBV7-2 and TRBJ2-1, the full variable domain is GAGVSQSPSNKVTEKGKDVELRCDPISGHTALYWYRQSLGQGLEFLIYFQGNSAPDKSGLPSDRFSAERTGGSVSTLTIQRTQQEDSAVYLCASSFRDEQFFGPGTRLTVL.

This clonotype showed up many times. The chain employs TRBV12-3 or TRBV12-4 and TRBJ1-2, with D maybe TRBD1 (5 bases). The V and J ends lost 4 bases and 8 bases respectively, with 14 bases between them. This CDR3 region has 13 residues. The CDR3 bases are TGTGCCAGCAGTTCCCGGGGGGTCGGGGGCTACACCTTC. It yields the protein CASSSRGVGGYTF.

This clonotype was seen at least ten times. This chain joins TRBV19 and TRBJ2-7, with 8 bases that match TRBD1. The CDR3 contains 13 residues. Losses at the gene ends were 9 bases for V and 3 bases for J; bases not matched to a gene: 7. CDR1 and CDR2 (germline): LNHDA, SQIVND (reference sequence). In DNA form, the CDR3 reads TGTGCCAGCGGACAGGGCAACTACTACGAGCAGTACTTC. Protein product: CASGQGNYYEQYF.

CDR3 bases: TGTGCCAGCAAAGGGGACCGGGACAGTTATTCACCCCTCCACTTT. It codes for CASKGDRDSYSPLHF. The V and J genes are TRBV6-1 and TRBJ1-6; 7 nucleotides line up with TRBD1. V was pared by 7 bases and J by 8 bases, with 11 bases of the junction left unmatched. Germline assignment: CDR1 MNHNS and CDR2 SASEGT. The CDR3 extends over 15 amino acids.

The J gene is TRBJ1-2, the V gene TRBV12-3 or TRBV12-4; D uncertain. The V end was cut by 3 bases, the J end by 2 bases, with 10 bases between. CDR3 size: 14 residues. This chain's CDR3 is CASSFSGLNYGYTF. In nucleotides, the CDR3 is TGTGCCAGCAGTTTTTCCGGGTTGAACTATGGCTACACCTTC.

J is TRBJ1-2 and V is TRBV19; D may be TRBD1 (6 bases). Germline V CDR1 and CDR2: LNHDA, SQIVND (reference sequence). V shed 5 bases and J shed 4 bases, with 14 bases lying between them. The CDR3 has 14 amino acids. The DNA for the CDR3 is TGTGCCAGTAGTCCTCGGACAGCCTCCTATGGCTACACCTTC. Translation gives CASSPRTASYGYTF.

The chain carries TRBV20-1 and TRBJ1-1; D not resolved. The germline gives CDR1 DFQATT, CDR2 SNEGSKA (reference sequence). The CDR3 has 14 residues. The V end was cut by 1 base, the J end by 4 bases, with 13 bases between. The CDR3 DNA follows: TGCAGTGCTAGAGTTTACAACAAAGGCACTGAAGCTTTCTTT. This codes for CSARVYNKGTEAFF.

The genes are TRBV20-1 and TRBJ2-2, with D uncertain. The germline V gene encodes CDR1 DFQATT and CDR2 SNEGSKA (reference sequence). The CDR3 length is 12 residues. Trimming took 6 bases from V and 1 from J, leaving 6 bases between them. CDR3 bases: TGCAGTGCGAACAAGAACACCGGGGAGCTGTTTTTT. Translating it yields CSANKNTGELFF.

This clonotype occurred many times. The chain has TRBV7-8 and TRBJ2-5; 11 bases fit TRBD2. Germline lookup yields CDR1 SGHVS and CDR2 FQNEAQ. V trimming: 3 bases; J trimming: 1 base; junction bases outside the gene matches: 13. CDR3 length equals 19 residues. In DNA form, the CDR3 reads TGTGCCAGCAGCTTCATAGCGGGAGGGCCGGGATTTAGCCAAGAGACCCAGTACTTC. This gives the protein CASSFIAGGPGFSQETQYF.

This clonotype was observed a handful of times. This chain connects TRBV6-5 to TRBJ2-6; either TRBD1 or TRBD2 may fit D (5 bases each). With 0 bases removed from V and 3 bases from J, the gap between germline ends came to 15 bases. There are 18 residues in the CDR3. Per germline, CDR1 MNHEY and CDR2 SVGAGI. The DNA for the CDR3 is TGTGCCAGCAGTTACTCCTATCGAGTGGGGGTTGGGGCCAACGTCCTGACTTTC. As protein: CASSYSYRVGVGANVLTF.

In this sample, this clonotype turned up a few times. J is TRBJ2-2 and V is TRBV30; D might be TRBD1 (5 bases). Germline CDR1 GTSNPN, CDR2 SVGIG (reference sequence). Trimming stripped 3 bases from V and 4 bases from J, with 18 bases between. There are 16 residues in the CDR3. As DNA, the CDR3 is TGTGCCTGGAGCTCACTGGCAGGGCTTAGCACCGGGGAGCTGTTTTTT. This sequence encodes CAWSSLAGLSTGELFF. Combining the CDR3 with reference TRBV30 and TRBJ2-2 gives the whole variable domain SQTIHQWPATLVQPVGSPLSLECTVEGTSNPNLYWYRQAAGRGLQLLFYSVGIGQISSEVPQNLSASRPQDRQFILSSKKLLLSDSGFYLCAWSSLAGLSTGELFFGEGSRLTVL.

The chain carries TRBV3-1 and TRBJ2-4; no definite D call. The CDR3 totals 14 residues. CDR1 LGHDT and CDR2 YNNKEL come from the germline V gene (reference sequence). V was shortened by 4 bases and J by 1 base, with 8 bases between the two germline ends. CDR3 bases: TGTGCCAGCAGCCCTACGAGGGCCAAAAACATTCAGTACTTC. As protein: CASSPTRAKNIQYF.

This clonotype was seen at least ten times. This sequence joins TRBV25-1 and TRBJ1-1, with TRBD1 identical over 7 bases. Germline V gene lookup returns CDR1 MGHDK and CDR2 SYGVNS. The CDR3 is made up of 13 amino acids. The V and J ends lost 7 bases and 5 bases, in that order; junction bases with no gene match: 7. The CDR3 DNA reads as TGTGCCAGCATTATGACAGGGTGGACTGAAGCTTTCTTT. Translation: CASIMTGWTEAFF.

This rearrangement joins TRBV20-1 to TRBJ2-5; 14 bases are shared with TRBD2. Germline CDR1 DFQATT, CDR2 SNEGSKA (reference sequence). There are 16 residues in the CDR3. After removal of 0 bases from V and 4 bases from J, the junction contained 4 bases not matched to a gene. CDR3 residues: CSARESTSGRGETQYF. Here the CDR3 DNA reads TGCAGTGCTAGAGAGTCGACTAGCGGGAGGGGAGAGACCCAGTACTTC.

The chain recombines TRBV28 with TRBJ2-7; D gene unclear. The V end was cut by 4 bases, the J end by 5 bases, with 6 bases between. The length of the CDR3 is 11 residues. Germline loops: CDR1 MDHEN, CDR2 SYDVKM. The CDR3 DNA follows: TGTGCCAGCAGTTCCTTTAACGAGCAGTACTTC. This sequence encodes CASSSFNEQYF.

This clonotype was seen only a few times. The chain employs TRBV7-2 and TRBJ2-5; 11 bases agree with TRBD2. CDR1 and CDR2 from the germline V gene are SGHTA and FQGNSA. J was trimmed by 4 bases and V by 5 bases; bases with no gene match: 3. The CDR3 runs to 14 residues. CDR3: CASSKLAGVETQYF. The DNA for the CDR3 is TGTGCCAGCAGCAAACTAGCGGGAGTAGAGACCCAGTACTTC.